The rows below give T cell receptor beta chains drawn from one sample of a study of shared clonotypes between healthy human individuals. Clones were sequenced by immunoSEQ multiplex PCR, and TCRdb holds only the in-frame ones, with some missing. The sample has about 1 million clones; more than 75% are singletons. Sequencing input: memory CD4+ T cells from PBMCs. These receptors were collected from a man between 18 and 29 years old in good health. Some clones in this sample may be carry-over from other donors' samples. CDR3s include the opening cysteine and the closing phenylalanine or tryptophan. Each record gives: D gene, J gene, V gene, clone size, CDR3 protein, CDR3 DNA. A D gene is named only where the DNA matches it firmly. Size values are once, few and many counts, or a class for expanded clones, and some rows have none.

>TRBD2|TRBJ2-7|TRBV4-3|.
CASSQDPGLAGHEQYF
TGCGCCAGCAGCCAAGACCCGGGACTAGCGGGCCACGAGCAGTACTTC
>.|TRBJ1-3|TRBV18|.
CASSPNLDRAGNTIYF
TGTGCCAGCTCACCGAACCTTGACAGAGCTGGAAACACCATATATTTT
>.|TRBJ1-2|TRBV18|.
CASSPLVGGYTF
TGTGCCAGCTCACCCCTTGTCGGGGGCTACACCTTC
>.|TRBJ1-4|TRBV5-6|.
CASSPTGSYSGVANEKLFF
TGTGCCAGCAGCCCAACCGGGTCTTATTCCGGCGTGGCTAATGAAAAACTGTTTTTT
>.|TRBJ1-1|TRBV25-1|.
CASSDRITEAFF
TGTGCCAGCAGTGACAGGATCACTGAAGCTTTCTTT
>TRBD1|TRBJ2-7|TRBV7-9|.
CASSIRDSYEQYF
TGTGCCAGCAGCATCCGGGACAGCTACGAGCAGTACTTC
>TRBD2|TRBJ2-3|TRBV30|.
CAWRLAGADTQYF
TGTGCCTGGAGACTAGCGGGAGCAGATACGCAGTATTTT
>.|TRBJ1-4|TRBV6-5|few
CASSRKRGDEKLFF
TGTGCCAGCAGTAGGAAGAGGGGTGATGAAAAACTGTTTTTT
>.|TRBJ1-1|TRBV10-1|.
CASSSSWEVKRRGSPPEAFF
TGCGCCAGCAGTTCCTCCTGGGAGGTGAAAAGGAGGGGCTCCCCCCCCGAAGCTTTCTTT
>TRBD2|TRBJ2-1|TRBV6-1|.
CASSDRLAGSYNEQFF
TGTGCCAGCAGTGACAGACTAGCGGGATCCTACAATGAGCAGTTCTTC
>.|TRBJ2-5|TRBV4-1|.
CASSRLAGETQYF
TGCGCCAGCAGCCGTCTAGCTGGCGAGACCCAGTACTTC
>.|TRBJ2-1|TRBV11-3|few
CASSETSFLNEQFF
TGTGCCAGCAGCGAAACTAGCTTTCTGAATGAGCAGTTCTTC
>.|TRBJ2-7|TRBV28|.
CASSLGGASSYEQYF
TGTGCCAGCAGTTTAGGGGGTGCGAGCTCCTACGAGCAGTACTTC
>TRBD2|TRBJ2-5|TRBV30|.
CAWSSVAGARETQYF
TGTGCCTGGAGTTCGGTAGCGGGAGCTCGAGAGACCCAGTACTTC
>TRBD2|TRBJ2-1|TRBV11-2|few
CASSLTSGSWNEQFF
TGTGCCAGCAGCTTGACTAGCGGGAGCTGGAATGAGCAGTTCTTC
>TRBD1|TRBJ1-2|TRBV7-9|.
CASSLGQGHGYTF
TGTGCCAGCAGCTTAGGACAGGGTCATGGCTACACCTTC
>.|TRBJ1-2|TRBV12-2|.
CASRLVLESGTANYGYTF
TGTGCAAGTCGCTTAGTGCTGGAAAGCGGGACCGCCAACTATGGCTACACCTTC
>TRBD1|TRBJ1-2|TRBV7-9|.
CASSSLAGQGSGGYTF
TGTGCCAGCAGCTCCTTAGCCGGACAGGGGAGCGGTGGCTACACCTTC
>.|TRBJ2-1|TRBV2|.
CASSEFREQFF
TGTGCCAGCAGTGAATTTAGAGAGCAGTTCTTC
>TRBD1|TRBJ1-2|TRBV11-2|.
CASSYNSGQGYGYTF
TGTGCCAGCAGTTACAATTCGGGACAGGGCTATGGCTACACCTTC
>TRBD1|TRBJ2-3|TRBV25-1|many
CASSYTGADTQYF
TGTGCCAGCAGTTACACAGGGGCAGATACGCAGTATTTT
>TRBD2|TRBJ2-7|TRBV7-2|.
CASSLPGLAGHEQYF
TGTGCCAGCAGCTTACCGGGACTAGCGGGTCACGAGCAGTACTTC
>.|TRBJ2-7|TRBV28|.
CASSSPGGRETREQYF
TGTGCCAGCAGTTCCCCTGGTGGCCGGGAGACTCGGGAGCAGTACTTC
>.|TRBJ1-5|TRBV6-5|.
CASSPYGGYQPQHF
TGTGCCAGCAGCCCTTATGGGGGTTATCAGCCCCAGCATTTT
>.|TRBJ1-5|TRBV11-3|.
CASSPLASPGHQPQHF
TGTGCCAGCAGCCCTCTAGCATCCCCGGGGCATCAGCCCCAGCATTTT
>TRBD1|TRBJ2-7|TRBV6-6|.
CASSGSGQGYEQYF
TGTGCCAGCTCAGGGTCGGGACAGGGGTACGAGCAGTACTTC
>.|TRBJ1-5|TRBV5-1|few
CASSHGDTDQPQHF
TGCGCCAGCAGCCACGGGGACACTGATCAGCCCCAGCATTTT
>.|TRBJ1-2|TRBV5-8|few
CASSPGSHYGYTF
TGTGCCAGCAGCCCAGGGTCCCACTATGGCTACACCTTC
>TRBD1|TRBJ2-7|TRBV19|.
CASSLRRVGTGYEQYF
TGTGCCAGTAGTCTGCGACGTGTGGGGACAGGCTACGAGCAGTACTTC
>.|TRBJ1-5|TRBV5-8|.
CASSLLGAGQPQHF
TGTGCCAGCAGCTTGTTAGGGGCGGGACAGCCCCAGCATTTT
>.|TRBJ2-3|TRBV18|once
CASSPLQLQGFSTDTQYF
TGTGCCAGCTCACCCTTGCAACTACAGGGCTTTAGCACAGATACGCAGTATTTT
>.|TRBJ2-3|TRBV11-2|few
CASSQGTSTDTQYF
TGTGCCAGCAGCCAAGGGACTAGCACAGATACGCAGTATTTT
>TRBD1|TRBJ2-7|TRBV15|.
CATSRRDRPYEQYF
TGTGCCACCTCTCGCCGGGACAGGCCCTACGAGCAGTACTTC
>.|TRBJ2-7|TRBV5-1|.
CASSLGTGYNEQYF
TGCGCCAGCAGCTTGGGTACAGGGTACAACGAGCAGTACTTC
>TRBD1|TRBJ1-2|TRBV15|.
CATSREGTGEYGYTF
TGTGCCACCAGCAGAGAAGGGACAGGAGAATATGGCTACACCTTC
>.|TRBJ2-7|TRBV2|once
CASRPLVNEQYF
TGTGCCAGCAGGCCCTTAGTGAACGAGCAGTACTTC
>.|TRBJ2-7|TRBV18|.
CASSPPSYEQYF
TGTGCCAGCTCACCACCCTCCTACGAGCAGTACTTC
>TRBD2|TRBJ2-5|TRBV5-4|.
CASSLGGTSGRWKETQYF
TGTGCCAGCAGCTTGGGAGGGACTAGCGGGAGATGGAAGGAGACCCAGTACTTC
>TRBD1|TRBJ2-3|TRBV7-9|.
CASSLTGDSTDTQYF
TGTGCCAGCAGCTTGACAGGGGATAGCACAGATACGCAGTATTTT